This T cell receptor beta chain was retrieved from a study of blood T cells in healthy people across ages. Across the whole study: Template switching retrieved approximately one barcoded beta molecule for each two T cells.

A remark on this clonotype: Its antigen is currently unknown.

A second PCR of about 7 to 12 cycles used a sample-barcoded 5' primer and a J-beta primer mix. Each cDNA was tagged by a template-switch adaptor containing 12 random nucleotides. TCRdb re-called the 5' RACE reads with MiXCR, one entry per CDR3 protein. Here the sample spans 800,000 to 1,300,000 distinct CDR3 sequences, roughly 24% being singletons. Study-wide results and limits: The study found TCR beta diversity correlated strongly with naive T cell percentage.

The data also belong to a second study, concerning T cells of mothers and their children. From that study: Per child, roughly 3 million TCR beta CDR3 reads were obtained, against over 9.5 million per mother.

This receptor was identified in a girl aged 2 to 10 in good health. The specimen sequenced was blood.

As DNA, the CDR3 is TGCGCCAGCAGCCACTCCGGCGGACAGGGGGGTGGCTACACCTTC. Translated, it gives CASSHSGGQGGGYTF. The chain recombines TRBV4-1 with TRBJ1-2; 10 nucleotides line up with TRBD1. After removal of 3 bases from V and 7 bases from J, the junction contained 8 bases not matched to a gene. Germline assignment: CDR1 MGHRA and CDR2 YSYEKL. CDR3 length: 15 amino acids.